This T cell receptor (beta chain) was documented in a study of graft-versus-host responses after intestinal transplantation. Study findings and constraints: Ileal or blood samples showed some GvH clones first, and such clones were also found in recipient marrow. The highest levels of circulating GvH clones went along with early declines in HvG clones after transplant.

Here immunoSEQ multiplex PCR was the method, and the copy in TCRdb shows in-frame clones only, minus some. The sample includes tens of thousands of clones, 89% of them seen just once. The CDR3 runs to 12 residues. The germline gives CDR1 GTSNPN, CDR2 SVGIG (reference sequence). Trimming removed 1 base at V and 5 bases at J, with 8 bases between. A remark on this clone: Its specificity is not known.

J is TRBJ2-5 and V is TRBV30, with D maybe TRBD2 (5 bases). Here the sequenced sample was unstimulated CD4+ T cells sorted from spleen or lymph node cells, taken before transplant. This receptor was identified in a human donor who was the organ donor for an intestinal transplant. CDR3 coding DNA: TGTGCCTGGAGTGGGGAGAGGGAGACCCAGTACTTC. This encodes CAWSGERETQYF.